Listed below are T cell receptor beta chains from one sample, sequenced in a study of CD8 T cells in ankylosing spondylitis. TCRdb analysed the 5' RACE reads with MiXCR anew, one entry per CDR3 protein. In the table there are more than 500,000 distinct CDR3 sequences, about 5% of which are singletons. Sequencing was performed on blood, either unsorted or a sorted T cell fraction (not recorded which). The source of these receptors is a male donor with ankylosing spondylitis. The CDR3 runs from the conserved cysteine through the conserved F or W. Fields, in order: D gene, J gene, V gene, clone size, CDR3 DNA, CDR3 protein. D genes are given only for firm matches. The size of a clone is reported for some rows only, either as once, few or many, or as a class for expanded clones.

NA,TRBJ2-7,TRBV5-1,many,TGCGCCAGCAGGGCAGGGACCGCGATGGTATACGAGCAGTACTTC,CASRAGTAMVYEQYF
TRBD1,TRBJ2-7,TRBV5-1,many,TGCGCCAGCAGATTACAGCCGGGACAGGGCAACGAGCAGTACTTC,CASRLQPGQGNEQYF
NA,TRBJ2-1,TRBV27,many,TGTGCCAGCAGTTTGAGGCCCCGCTGGGATGAGCAGTTCTTC,CASSLRPRWDEQFF
NA,TRBJ2-2,TRBV5-1,many,TGCGCCAGCAGCGCACAGTTAAACACCGGGGAGCTGTTTTTT,CASSAQLNTGELFF
NA,TRBJ1-5,TRBV12-3/TRBV12-4,many,TGTGCCAGCAGCGACTGGGAAGAGGGGCCCCAGCATTTT,CASSDWEEGPQHF
TRBD1,TRBJ1-2,TRBV4-3,many,TGCGCCAGCAGCCAGGGGCAGGGGGGCTATGGCTACACCTTC,CASSQGQGGYGYTF
NA,TRBJ2-6,TRBV12-3/TRBV12-4,NA,TGTGCCAGCAGTTTAGATAAGGGCGCTGGGGCCAACGTCCTGACTTTC,CASSLDKGAGANVLTF
NA,TRBJ2-3,TRBV20-1,many,TGCAGTGCCGGACGGGGGAGCCCAGATACGCAGTATTTT,CSAGRGSPDTQYF
NA,TRBJ1-6,TRBV6-5,NA,TGTGCCACCAGCTTAGACGGATGGACTTCACCCCTCCACTTT,CATSLDGWTSPLHF
NA,TRBJ2-6,TRBV20-1,NA,TGCAGTGCTAGAATCGGAGGCTCTGGGGCCAACGTCCTGACTTTC,CSARIGGSGANVLTF
NA,TRBJ1-1,TRBV7-2,many,TGTGCCAGCAGCCCCAGAAGGTCCATGAACACTGAAGCTTTCTTT,CASSPRRSMNTEAFF
TRBD1,TRBJ2-7,TRBV20-1,many,TGCAGTGCAAGCGACAGGGACCGCACCTACGAGCAGTACTTC,CSASDRDRTYEQYF
NA,TRBJ1-3,TRBV20-1,few,TGCAGTGCTAGAGGGGATGTGGAAATGGGCCCCTCTCTGCGAAACACCATATATTTT,CSARGDVEMGPSLRNTIYF
NA,TRBJ2-7,TRBV6-5,many,TGTGCCAGCAGTTACCGACGGACTCTTCAGACCTACGAGCAGTACTTC,CASSYRRTLQTYEQYF
TRBD1,TRBJ2-1,TRBV4-3,few,TGCGCCAGCAGACCGCGCGAGGGGGCTTCATACAATGAGCAGTTCTTC,CASRPREGASYNEQFF
TRBD2,TRBJ2-1,TRBV20-1,NA,TGCAGTGCTGGGGCCGGCCTAGCGGAGATTTACAATGAGCAGTTCTTC,CSAGAGLAEIYNEQFF
TRBD2,TRBJ2-7,TRBV12-3/TRBV12-4,many,TGTGCCAGCAGTTTAGCGGGGGGGACGAAGGAGCAGTACTTC,CASSLAGGTKEQYF
NA,TRBJ2-3,TRBV12-3/TRBV12-4,many,TGTGCCAGCAGTTTGAACGGGCTCACAGATACGCAGTATTTT,CASSLNGLTDTQYF
NA,TRBJ1-2,TRBV13,few,TGTGCCAGCAGTTCCTCCCAGAGCGGCTACACCTTC,CASSSSQSGYTF
TRBD1,TRBJ2-1,TRBV9,many,TGTGCCAGCAGCGTAGGACAGGGGGCCTACAATGAGCAGTTCTTC,CASSVGQGAYNEQFF
NA,TRBJ2-7,TRBV7-9,many,TGTGCCAGCAGCCAGTTTGGGGCAGGGGACGAGCAGTACTTC,CASSQFGAGDEQYF
TRBD1,TRBJ1-2,TRBV5-1,NA,TGCGCCAGCAGCTATACCGGGACAGGGGGCAGGGGCTACACCTTC,CASSYTGTGGRGYTF
NA,TRBJ2-1,TRBV27,many,TGTGCCAGCAGTTTAGACTCACCCAATGAGCAGTTCTTC,CASSLDSPNEQFF
NA,TRBJ1-5,TRBV6-1,many,TGTGCCAGCAGAGCCGACAGGTCCAACCATCAGCCCCAGCATTTT,CASRADRSNHQPQHF
TRBD2,TRBJ2-3,TRBV5-1,many,TGCGCCAGCAGCTCTAAACTAGCGGCTAGCACAGATACGCAGTATTTT,CASSSKLAASTDTQYF
TRBD2,TRBJ2-1,TRBV5-1,NA,TGCGCCAGCAGCTTGGCCGCGGGAGCGGAGCAGTTCTTC,CASSLAAGAEQFF
TRBD2,TRBJ2-2,TRBV6-5,many,TGTGCCAGCAGTTCCTGGGAGGGGCAGCTGTTTTTT,CASSSWEGQLFF
NA,TRBJ2-2,TRBV5-1,many,TGCGCCAGCAGCTTCCGAGACATCAACACCGGGGAGCTGTTTTTT,CASSFRDINTGELFF
NA,TRBJ2-2,TRBV5-1,few,TGCGCCAGCAGCTTAACAGGGAGCGGCACCGGGGAGCTGTTTTTT,CASSLTGSGTGELFF
NA,TRBJ2-2,TRBV10-1,few,TGCGCCAGCACGAACGGGAGAGGAACCGGGGAGCTGTTTTTT,CASTNGRGTGELFF
NA,TRBJ1-3,TRBV7-9,few,TGTGCCAGCAGCCAGGGGAGAGGGGACACCAATTTT,CASSQGRGDTNF
TRBD1,TRBJ2-1,TRBV29-1,many,TGCAGCGTTGAAGATGGCCTGGGACAGGGGGCCCCAAATGAGCAGTTCTTC,CSVEDGLGQGAPNEQFF
TRBD2,TRBJ2-1,TRBV5-1,NA,TGCGCCAGCAGCCGGGGGGGGGATCCGTGGCAGTTCTTC,CASSRGGDPWQFF
TRBD2,TRBJ2-5,TRBV7-2,many,TGTGCCAGCAGCTTAGGGGCTAGCGGGAGGCAAAAGACCCAGTACTTC,CASSLGASGRQKTQYF
TRBD1,TRBJ2-7,TRBV4-1,many,TGCGCCAGCAGCCAGCCCACCGGGACAGGGTACGAGCAGTACTTC,CASSQPTGTGYEQYF
NA,TRBJ2-7,TRBV20-1,many,TGCAGTGCTAGGGGCCCCTCGGGGGTAGGGCAGTACTTC,CSARGPSGVGQYF
NA,TRBJ2-1,TRBV14,once,TGTGCCAGCAGCGAACAAGACTACAATGAGCAGTTCTTC,CASSEQDYNEQFF
NA,TRBJ2-1,TRBV10-1,many,TGCGCCAGCAGTGGGGATCCATTAACTAGGAGGTTTCTTTTCTTC,CASSGDPLTRRFLFF
NA,TRBJ2-3,TRBV7-2,many,TGTGCCAGCAGCCAAACAGGGATCCCAGATACGCAGTATTTT,CASSQTGIPDTQYF
NA,TRBJ1-1,TRBV20-1,many,TGCAGTGCTCATCTAAACCCCTTGATGCGGCCAGGGCCTCCCAGTAGGGACACTGAAGCTTTCTTT,CSAHLNPLMRPGPPSRDTEAFF
TRBD2,TRBJ2-1,TRBV10-1,many,TGCGCCAGCAGTGACCCACGGGAGGGTGGCTACAATGAGCAGTTCTTC,CASSDPREGGYNEQFF
NA,TRBJ1-1,TRBV7-8,many,TGTGCCAGCAGCTTAGATCCGGGTCCCAGAGGAGCTTTCTTT,CASSLDPGPRGAFF
NA,TRBJ2-2,TRBV12-3/TRBV12-4,many,TGTGCCAGCAGTTTGGGGACCCCAAGCGGGGAGCTGTTTTTT,CASSLGTPSGELFF
TRBD1,TRBJ2-5,TRBV5-5,many,TGTGCCAGCAGCTTTAGGCAGGGGGTGTTGGAGACCCAGTACTTC,CASSFRQGVLETQYF
NA,TRBJ2-3,TRBV24-1,NA,TGTGCCACCTGTGCCGTTCCCTGGCAAGGCCGGGTCACAGATACGCAGTATTTT,CATCAVPWQGRVTDTQYF
TRBD1,TRBJ1-2,TRBV29-1,many,TGCAGCGTTAAGACAGGGGGCTATGGCTACACCTTC,CSVKTGGYGYTF
NA,TRBJ2-5,TRBV27,many,TGTGCCAGCAGTCCCCCCGCCCGGGAGACCCAGTACTTC,CASSPPARETQYF
NA,TRBJ2-5,TRBV10-3,NA,TGTGCCATCAGCCAGGTGGGGGGAGGAGAGACCCAGTACTTC,CAISQVGGGETQYF
TRBD1,TRBJ2-7,TRBV7-9,few,TGTGCCAGCAGCTCGGGACAGGGGGCGATAGAGCAGTACTTC,CASSSGQGAIEQYF